Reported below is one T cell receptor (beta chain). This entry belongs to a study of blood T cell repertoires in COVID-19. As for the study in general: Sites in the United States, Italy and Spain provided acute and convalescent COVID-19 samples. T cells, B-cell-depleted T cells, or PBMCs provided the cDNA or gDNA that served as material.

CDR1 is MNHEY and CDR2 is SMNVEV in the germline V gene (reference sequence). Germline trimming cut 3 bases from V and 4 bases from J; bases unmatched to any gene: 8. The CDR3 contains 15 residues. The authors' processing: Reference gene primer amplification gave nucleated cell count estimates. TCRdb's table, derived via immunoSEQ multiplex PCR, lists solely in-frame clones and lacks some. The DNA gave D and trimming, while V, J and clone size come from that table. The repertoire holds roughly 400,000 clones, with around 90% as singletons. The sequencing input was PBMCs or T cells enriched from blood (not recorded which). The genes are TRBV27 and TRBJ1-1, with 7 bases that match TRBD1. The sequence derives from a woman in her thirties or forties with acute COVID-19. The CDR3 is CASSLTGRTGTEAFF. The CDR3 coding sequence is TGTGCCAGCAGTTTGACAGGGAGAACGGGCACTGAAGCTTTCTTT.